One and the same sample provided the 18 T cell receptor beta chains below, sequenced in a study of vaccination effects on CD4 cells after COVID-19. Antigen specificity for these receptors is unknown. The ViraFEST assay expanded antigen-specific CD4+ T cells with viral peptide pools before sequencing. When around nine days of culture had elapsed, CD4+ T cells were isolated. Participants received two doses of either the BNT162b2 or mRNA-1273 vaccine. The table came from immunoSEQ multiplex PCR; TCRdb's copy has only in-frame clones and leaves some out. The repertoire holds approximately 26,000 clones, about three quarters seen once, with under 7.5% in the top ten. The sample consisted of CD4+ T cells from PBMCs cultured with SARS-CoV-2 spike peptides, taken after COVID-19 vaccination. The receptors stem from a human donor who received a COVID-19 vaccine. Some clones in this sample may be carry-over from other donors' samples.

This clone was seen only once. The chain couples TRBV15 to TRBJ2-5; no reliable D call. Germline assignment: CDR1 LNHNV and CDR2 YYDKDF (reference sequence). Deletions cut 0 bases from V and 8 bases from J, with 7 bases between. There are 12 residues in the CDR3. CDR3 DNA: TGTGCCACCAGCAGAGACGACGGCACCCAGTACTTC. It specifies CATSRDDGTQYF.

DNA for the CDR3: TGCGCCAGCAGCATTGTCGCAGGGCAAGAGACCCAGTACTTC. Amino acid sequence: CASSIVAGQETQYF. V gene TRBV5-1 combines with J gene TRBJ2-5; TRBD1 might be the D (5 bases). The germline V gene encodes CDR1 SGHRS and CDR2 YFSETQ. The CDR3 is made up of 14 amino acids. V was pared by 4 bases and J by 2 bases, with 12 bases between.

The chain employs TRBV6-2 or TRBV6-3 and TRBJ2-3; D remains ambiguous. Germline V gives CDR1 MNHEY, CDR2 SVGEGT. This CDR3 has 15 residues. Trimming pared 1 base from V and 7 bases from J, leaving 15 bases between. CDR3 residues: CASSYYHGYDNTQYF. Written as DNA, the CDR3 is TGTGCCAGCAGTTACTATCATGGATACGACAATACGCAGTATTTT.

The V gene is TRBV3-1 (or the pseudogene TRBV3-2), the J gene TRBJ1-1, with no clear D. Germline V gene lookup returns CDR1 LGHDT and CDR2 YNNKEL (reference sequence). This CDR3 contains 14 residues. V was trimmed by 3 bases and J by 4 bases, leaving 12 bases between them. This CDR3 reads CASSHRSPATEAFF. Written as DNA, the CDR3 is TGTGCCAGCAGCCATAGAAGCCCGGCCACTGAAGCTTTCTTT.

The chain uses TRBV6-5 and TRBJ2-7; TRBD1 aligns across 9 bases. CDR1 and CDR2 from the germline V gene are MNHEY and SVGAGI. The CDR3 sequence is 13 residues long. The ends lost 6 bases at V and 4 bases at J; junction bases unmatched: 4. The CDR3 spells CASRGQGVYEQYV. DNA for the CDR3: TGTGCCAGCAGGGGACAGGGAGTATACGAGCAGTACGTC.

The chain uses TRBV5-6 and TRBJ1-1, with TRBD1 matching over 8 bases. The germline V gene has CDR1 SGHDT and CDR2 YYEEEE. This CDR3 has 16 residues. The trim removed 3 bases at V and 3 bases at J, leaving 10 bases unmatched. The CDR3 spells CASSWQDRVWDTEAFF. The CDR3 DNA is TGTGCCAGCAGCTGGCAGGACAGGGTATGGGACACTGAAGCTTTCTTT. The full variable domain, with the rest looked up from reference TRBV5-6 and TRBJ1-1, is DAGVTQSPTHLIKTRGQQVTLRCSPKSGHDTVSWYQQALGQGPQFIFQYYEEEERQRGNFPDRFSGHQFPNYSSELNVNALLLGDSALYLCASSWQDRVWDTEAFFGQGTRLTVV.

The J gene is TRBJ1-5, the V gene TRBV28; 9 bases match TRBD1. CDR1 and CDR2 from the germline V gene are MDHEN and SYDVKM. This CDR3 region has 15 residues. V lost 4 bases, J lost 5 bases, and 6 bases stayed unmatched. The chain's CDR3 is CASSSPGQGDQPQHF. DNA of the CDR3: TGTGCCAGCAGTTCGCCGGGACAGGGAGATCAGCCCCAGCATTTT.

The chain employs TRBV7-2 and TRBJ2-5, with D tentatively TRBD1 (5 bases). Germline V gene sequence: CDR1 SGHTA, CDR2 FQGNSA. This CDR3 is 13 amino acids long. V was pared by 5 bases and J by 0 bases, with 7 bases between. CDR3 nucleotide sequence: TGTGCCAGCAGCAGACAGTACCAAGAGACCCAGTACTTC. Translating gives CASSRQYQETQYF.

The V call is TRBV7-3, the J call TRBJ2-2, with 9 bases fitting TRBD1. CDR3 length: 15 amino acids. V shed 4 bases and J 5 bases; nucleotides not matched to a gene: 5. CDR1 SGHTA and CDR2 FQGTGA come from the germline V gene. The CDR3 DNA sequence: TGTGCCAGCAGCTACTCCGGGACAGGGACCGGGGAGCTGTTTTTT. This translates into CASSYSGTGTGELFF.

This chain links TRBV18 with TRBJ1-5, with TRBD1 identical over 12 bases. After removal of 2 bases from V and 5 bases from J, the junction contained 4 bases not matched to a gene. The germline gives CDR1 KGHSH, CDR2 LQKENI. The CDR3 is 16 residues long. The DNA of the CDR3 is TGTGCCAGCTCACCAGGGACAGGGGGCTTAGATCAGCCCCAGCATTTT. Its protein product is CASSPGTGGLDQPQHF.

The chain combines TRBV3-1 (or the pseudogene TRBV3-2) with TRBJ1-1; 12 bases agree with TRBD1. The CDR3 length is 16 residues. The germline CDR1 and CDR2 sequences are LGHDT and YNNKEL (reference sequence). V trimming: 3 bases; J trimming: 6 bases; junction bases outside the gene matches: 8. In DNA, the CDR3 is TGTGCCAGCAGCCATAAACCGGGACAGGGGGCCGCTGAAGCTTTCTTT. It yields the protein CASSHKPGQGAAEAFF.

This clone was observed a few times. The chain combines TRBV5-5 with TRBJ1-5; D gene uncertain. V was trimmed by 1 base and J by 3 bases, leaving 5 bases between them. The CDR3 spans 13 residues. Looked up from germline, CDR1 is SGHKS and CDR2 is YYEKEE (reference sequence). CDR3 DNA: TGTGCCAGCAGCTTGTTGACCAATCAGCCCCAGCATTTT. Its translation is CASSLLTNQPQHF.

The chain couples TRBV6-6 to TRBJ2-5; TRBD2 aligns across 9 bases. The CDR3 loop spans 13 amino acids. Looked up from germline, CDR1 is MNHNY and CDR2 is SVGAGI (reference sequence). The V and J ends lost 2 bases and 5 bases, in that order; junction bases with no gene match: 0. The CDR3 spells CASSYAGGETQYF. The CDR3 nucleotides read TGTGCCAGCAGTTACGCGGGGGGGGAGACCCAGTACTTC.

The J gene is TRBJ2-1, the V gene TRBV28; perhaps TRBD1 as D (6 bases). Germline lookup yields CDR1 MDHEN and CDR2 SYDVKM. This CDR3 comprises 17 residues. V lost 6 bases and J lost 7, with 25 bases in between. CDR3: CASRGAPGAWEGNEQFF. In nucleotides, the CDR3 is TGTGCCAGCAGGGGGGCCCCTGGTGCCTGGGAAGGGAATGAGCAGTTCTTC.

The V gene is TRBV2, the J gene TRBJ1-1; 7 bases line up with TRBD1. V lost 6 bases to trimming and J lost 4 bases; unmatched junction nucleotides: 5. Germline assignment: CDR1 SNHLY and CDR2 FYNNEI. The CDR3 runs to 13 residues. CDR3: CASRDDRATEAFF. DNA of the CDR3: TGTGCCAGCAGAGATGACAGGGCCACTGAAGCTTTCTTT.

The rearrangement uses TRBV5-1 and TRBJ2-5; perhaps TRBD2 as D (5 bases). The CDR3 extends over 15 amino acids. Germline CDR1 is SGHRS and CDR2 is YFSETQ. V lost 1 base and J 5 bases, leaving 15 bases between the germline ends. This CDR3 is CASSLKFGVGETQYF. The DNA for the CDR3 is TGCGCCAGCAGCTTGAAATTCGGGGTAGGGGAGACCCAGTACTTC. The complete variable domain, with remaining parts taken from reference TRBV5-1 and TRBJ2-5, reads KAGVTQTPRYLIKTRGQQVTLSCSPISGHRSVSWYQQTPGQGLQFLFEYFSETQRNKGNFPGRFSGRQFSNSRSEMNVSTLELGDSALYLCASSLKFGVGETQYFGPGTRLLVL.

The rearrangement joins TRBV18 to TRBJ2-5, with 7 bases identical to TRBD2. J lost 1 base, V lost 2 bases, and 7 bases had no gene match. The germline gives CDR1 KGHSH, CDR2 LQKENI. This CDR3 region has 16 residues. The CDR3 DNA follows: TGTGCCAGCTCACCAACCGGCGGGAGCGGCCAAGAGACCCAGTACTTC. Its translation is CASSPTGGSGQETQYF.

The chain links TRBV12-5 to TRBJ2-3; 13 bases align to TRBD2. The V gene end was trimmed by 3 bases and the J gene end by 1 base; junction bases not matched to a gene: 10. The CDR3 extends over 19 amino acids. In germline, CDR1 is LGHNT, CDR2 FRNRAP. The CDR3 reads CASGFRTSGGPRRTDTQYF. The CDR3 DNA is TGTGCTAGTGGTTTCCGGACTAGCGGGGGACCTAGACGCACAGATACGCAGTATTTT.